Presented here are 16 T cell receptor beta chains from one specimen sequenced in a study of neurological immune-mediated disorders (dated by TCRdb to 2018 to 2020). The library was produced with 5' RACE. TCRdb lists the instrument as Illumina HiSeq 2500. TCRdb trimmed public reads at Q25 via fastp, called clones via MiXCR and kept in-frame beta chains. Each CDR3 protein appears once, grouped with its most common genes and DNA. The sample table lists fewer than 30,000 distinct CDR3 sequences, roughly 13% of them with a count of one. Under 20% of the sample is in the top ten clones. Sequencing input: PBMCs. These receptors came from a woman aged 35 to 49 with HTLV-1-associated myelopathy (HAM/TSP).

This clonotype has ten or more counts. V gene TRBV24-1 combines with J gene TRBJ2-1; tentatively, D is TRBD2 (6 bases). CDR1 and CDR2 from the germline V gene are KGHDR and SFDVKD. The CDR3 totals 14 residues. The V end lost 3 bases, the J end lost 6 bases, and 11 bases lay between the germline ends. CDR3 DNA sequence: TGTGCCACCAGTGATGTCGGGGGTGGCAATGAGCAGTTCTTC. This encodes CATSDVGGGNEQFF.

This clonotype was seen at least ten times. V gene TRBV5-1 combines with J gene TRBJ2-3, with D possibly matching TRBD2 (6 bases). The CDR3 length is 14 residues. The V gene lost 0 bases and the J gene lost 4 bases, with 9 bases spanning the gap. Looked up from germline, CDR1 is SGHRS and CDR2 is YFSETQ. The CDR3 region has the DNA TGCGCCAGCAGCTTGGCCGGGGGTGCAGATACGCAGTATTTT. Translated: CASSLAGGADTQYF.

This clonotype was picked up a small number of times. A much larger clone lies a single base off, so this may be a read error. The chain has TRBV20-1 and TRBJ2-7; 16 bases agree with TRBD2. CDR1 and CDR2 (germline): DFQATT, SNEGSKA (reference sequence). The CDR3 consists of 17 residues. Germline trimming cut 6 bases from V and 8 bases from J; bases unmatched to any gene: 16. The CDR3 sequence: CSAPRPGLAGGDHKQYF. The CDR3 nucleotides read TGCAGTGCCCCCCGACCGGGACTAGCGGGGGGGGACCACAAGCAGTACTTC.

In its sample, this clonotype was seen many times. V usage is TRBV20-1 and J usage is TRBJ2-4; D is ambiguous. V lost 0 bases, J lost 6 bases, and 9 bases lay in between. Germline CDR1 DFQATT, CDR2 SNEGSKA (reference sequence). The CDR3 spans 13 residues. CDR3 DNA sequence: TGCAGTGCTAGAGAGGGTTTCGGAAACATTCAGTACTTC. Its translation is CSAREGFGNIQYF.

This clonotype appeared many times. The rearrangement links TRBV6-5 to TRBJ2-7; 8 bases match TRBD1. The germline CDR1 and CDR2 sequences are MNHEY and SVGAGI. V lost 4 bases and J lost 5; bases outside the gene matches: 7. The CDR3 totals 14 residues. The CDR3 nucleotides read TGTGCCAGCAGTTCCGTGGACAGGGTCCACGAGCAGTACGTC. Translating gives CASSSVDRVHEQYV.

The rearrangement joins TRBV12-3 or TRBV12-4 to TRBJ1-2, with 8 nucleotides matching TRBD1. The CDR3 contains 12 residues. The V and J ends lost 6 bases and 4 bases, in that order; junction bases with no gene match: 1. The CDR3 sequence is CASRTGVYGYTF. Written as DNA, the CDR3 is TGTGCCAGCAGGACAGGGGTCTATGGCTACACCTTC.

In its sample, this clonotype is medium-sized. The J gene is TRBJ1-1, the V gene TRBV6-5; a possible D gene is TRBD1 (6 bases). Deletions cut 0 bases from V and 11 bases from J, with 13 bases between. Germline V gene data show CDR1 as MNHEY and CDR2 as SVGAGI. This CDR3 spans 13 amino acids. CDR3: CASSYSKGGWAFF. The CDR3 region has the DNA TGTGCCAGCAGTTACTCGAAAGGGGGTTGGGCTTTCTTT.

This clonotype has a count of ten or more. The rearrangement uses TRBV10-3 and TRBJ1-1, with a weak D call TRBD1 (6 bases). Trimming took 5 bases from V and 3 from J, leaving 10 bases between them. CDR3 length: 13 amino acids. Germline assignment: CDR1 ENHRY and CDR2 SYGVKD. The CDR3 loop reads CAISKQGDTEAFF. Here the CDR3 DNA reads TGTGCCATCAGTAAACAGGGAGACACTGAAGCTTTCTTT.

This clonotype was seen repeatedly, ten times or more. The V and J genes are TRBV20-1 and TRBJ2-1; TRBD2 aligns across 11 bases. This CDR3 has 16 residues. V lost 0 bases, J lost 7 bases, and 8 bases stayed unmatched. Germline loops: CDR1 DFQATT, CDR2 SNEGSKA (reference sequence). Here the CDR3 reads CSARDGLLAGGNEQFF. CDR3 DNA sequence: TGCAGTGCTAGAGATGGCCTCCTAGCGGGGGGTAATGAGCAGTTCTTC.

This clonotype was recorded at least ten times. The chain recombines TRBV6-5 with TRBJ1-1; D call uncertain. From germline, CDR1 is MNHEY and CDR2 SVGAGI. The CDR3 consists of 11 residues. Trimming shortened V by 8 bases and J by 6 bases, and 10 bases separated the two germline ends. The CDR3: CASCSPAEAFF. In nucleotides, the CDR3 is TGTGCCAGCTGCTCACCGGCTGAAGCTTTCTTT.

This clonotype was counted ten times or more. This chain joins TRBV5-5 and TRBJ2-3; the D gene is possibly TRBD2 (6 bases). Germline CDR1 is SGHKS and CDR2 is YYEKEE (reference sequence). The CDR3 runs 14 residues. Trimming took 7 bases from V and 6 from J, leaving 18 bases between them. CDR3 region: CASDAGGVWDTQYF. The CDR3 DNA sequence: TGTGCCAGCGACGCTGGAGGGGTTTGGGATACGCAGTATTTT.

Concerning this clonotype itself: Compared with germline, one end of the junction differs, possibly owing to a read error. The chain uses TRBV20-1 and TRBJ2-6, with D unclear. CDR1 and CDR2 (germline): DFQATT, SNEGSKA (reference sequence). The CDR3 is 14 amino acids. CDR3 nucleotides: TGCAGTGCCAACCTACCTTCTGGAGCCAACGCCCTGACTTTC. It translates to CSANLPSGANALTF.

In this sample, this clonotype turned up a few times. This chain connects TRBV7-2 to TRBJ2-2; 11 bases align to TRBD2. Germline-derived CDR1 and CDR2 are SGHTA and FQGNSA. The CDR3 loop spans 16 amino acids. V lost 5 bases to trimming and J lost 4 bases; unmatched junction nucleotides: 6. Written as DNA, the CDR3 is TGTGCCAGCAGCCCCCGGACTAGCGGGCTCACCGGGGAGCTGTTTTTT. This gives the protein CASSPRTSGLTGELFF.

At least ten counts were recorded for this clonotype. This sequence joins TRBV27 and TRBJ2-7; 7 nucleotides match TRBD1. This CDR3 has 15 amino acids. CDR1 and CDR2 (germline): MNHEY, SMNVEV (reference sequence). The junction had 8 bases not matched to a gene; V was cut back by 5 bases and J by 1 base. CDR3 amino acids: CASSANRDSSYEQYV. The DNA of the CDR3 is TGTGCCAGCAGTGCAAATCGGGACAGTTCCTACGAGCAGTACGTC.

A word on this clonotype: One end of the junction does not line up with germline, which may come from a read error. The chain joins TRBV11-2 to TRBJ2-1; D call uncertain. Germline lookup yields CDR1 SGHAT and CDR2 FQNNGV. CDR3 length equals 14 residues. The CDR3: CASSPLKLRDEQSF. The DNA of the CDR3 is TGTGCCAGCAGCCCCCTTAAGCTGCGCGATGAGCAGTCCTTC.

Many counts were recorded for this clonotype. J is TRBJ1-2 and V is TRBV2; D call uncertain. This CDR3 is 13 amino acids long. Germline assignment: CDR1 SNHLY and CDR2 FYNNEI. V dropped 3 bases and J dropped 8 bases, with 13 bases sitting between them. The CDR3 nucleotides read TGTGCCAGCAGTGACTTCTCCGAGAGGGGCTACACCTTC. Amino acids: CASSDFSERGYTF. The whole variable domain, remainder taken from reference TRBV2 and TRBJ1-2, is EPEVTQTPSHQVTQMGQEVILRCVPISNHLYFYWYRQILGQKVEFLVSFYNNEISEKSEIFDDQFSVERPDGSNFTLKIRSTKLEDSAMYFCASSDFSERGYTFGSGTRLTVV.